The 13 T cell receptor beta chains presented below share a single source sample, sequenced in a study. TCRdb re-called the RT-PCR reads with MiXCR, one entry per CDR3 protein. Among hundreds of thousands of distinct CDR3 sequences listed, over 12% were seen once. The sample was memory CD4+ T cells from blood. The receptors were sampled from a female donor in good health, serving as a healthy control.

As DNA, the CDR3 is TGCAGCGTGGCCGGGTCCACAGATACGCAGTATTTT. This gives the protein CSVAGSTDTQYF. The V and J genes are TRBV29-1 and TRBJ2-3; D not resolved. CDR1 SQVTM and CDR2 ANQGSEA come from the germline V gene. The CDR3 contains 12 residues. V dropped 6 bases and J dropped 2 bases, with 9 bases sitting between them.

The chain recombines TRBV28 with TRBJ2-3, with 7 bases matching TRBD2. Trimming cost V 4 bases and J 4 bases; bases outside gene matches: 8. The CDR3 has 15 amino acids. Per germline, CDR1 MDHEN and CDR2 SYDVKM. CDR3 in DNA: TGTGCCAGCAGTTCGCAGGGAGGGAGGGCAGATACGCAGTATTTT. This gives the protein CASSSQGGRADTQYF. Full variable domain (remainder filled in from reference TRBV28 and TRBJ2-3): DVKVTQSSRYLVKRTGEKVFLECVQDMDHENMFWYRQDPGLGLRLIYFSYDVKMKEKGDIPEGYSVSREKKERFSLILESASTNQTSMYLCASSSQGGRADTQYFGPGTRLTVL.

This clonotype has a count of ten or more. V is TRBV24-1 and J is TRBJ2-3; the D gene could be TRBD1 or TRBD2 (5 bases each). Trimming left V 3 bases short and J 5 bases short, with 5 bases between. CDR3 length equals 12 residues. Germline V lookup: CDR1 KGHDR, CDR2 SFDVKD. CDR3 residues: CATSDGGDTQYF. The DNA of the CDR3 is TGTGCCACCAGTGATGGGGGAGATACGCAGTATTTT.

The sample holds many counts of this clonotype. This chain links TRBV20-1 with TRBJ2-1; possibly TRBD2 for D (6 bases). The CDR3 has 14 residues. V gave up 6 bases and J gave up 7 bases, with 19 bases separating them. Germline CDR1 is DFQATT and CDR2 is SNEGSKA (reference sequence). In DNA form, the CDR3 reads TGCAGTGCGGAGGACTCCTCCCGGGGGAATGAGCAGTTCTTC. Protein product: CSAEDSSRGNEQFF.

The rearrangement links TRBV25-1 to TRBJ2-2; perhaps TRBD1 as D (5 bases). In germline, CDR1 is MGHDK, CDR2 SYGVNS. This CDR3 has 13 amino acids. V was pared by 4 bases and J by 6 bases, with 9 bases between. The CDR3 DNA is TGTGCCAGCAGTGGCAGGGTAGCCGGGGAGCTGTTTTTT. Translation: CASSGRVAGELFF.

This clonotype has at least ten counts. The chain employs TRBV7-2 and TRBJ2-7, with D possibly TRBD1 on 7 matching bases. CDR3 size: 14 residues. V was clipped by 2 bases and J by 3 bases, with 11 bases between them. Germline lookup yields CDR1 SGHTA and CDR2 FQGNSA. For the CDR3, the DNA is TGTGCCAGCAGCTTAAACCAGGGGGGCTACGAGCAGTACTTC. It codes for CASSLNQGGYEQYF. The full variable domain, with the rest looked up from reference TRBV7-2 and TRBJ2-7, is GAGVSQSPSNKVTEKGKDVELRCDPISGHTALYWYRQSLGQGLEFLIYFQGNSAPDKSGLPSDRFSAERTGGSVSTLTIQRTQQEDSAVYLCASSLNQGGYEQYFGPGTRLTVT.

V and J are TRBV28 and TRBJ2-7; D unresolved. V lost 1 base and J 2 bases, leaving 6 bases between the germline ends. CDR1 and CDR2 from the germline V gene are MDHEN and SYDVKM. The CDR3 runs to 13 residues. Written as DNA, the CDR3 is TGTGCCAGCAGTTTATTTACCACCTACGAGCAGTACTTC. It codes for CASSLFTTYEQYF.

This clonotype was seen more than once but under ten times. This chain links TRBV20-1 with TRBJ1-5; D remains ambiguous. The CDR3 contains 14 residues. CDR1 is DFQATT and CDR2 is SNEGSKA in the germline V gene (reference sequence). Deletions cut 2 bases from V and 4 bases from J, with 12 bases between. The CDR3 region is CSARPRVSNQPQHF. In DNA, the CDR3 is TGCAGTGCTAGACCGCGGGTGTCAAATCAGCCCCAGCATTTT.

J is TRBJ2-1 and V is TRBV20-1; 7 nucleotides line up with TRBD2. Trimming removed 3 bases from V and 0 bases from J; junction bases left unmatched: 5. This CDR3 has 15 residues. Germline CDR1 DFQATT, CDR2 SNEGSKA (reference sequence). The chain's CDR3 is CSASKGGSSYNEQFF. As DNA, the CDR3 is TGCAGTGCTAGTAAGGGCGGGAGCTCCTACAATGAGCAGTTCTTC.

This clonotype was counted many times. For the CDR3, the DNA is TGTGCCAGCAGCTCCCGGGACAGGGTAGGCACAGATACGCAGTATTTT. It codes for CASSSRDRVGTDTQYF. The chain links TRBV11-2 to TRBJ2-3; the match to TRBD1 covers 9 bases. This CDR3 is 16 amino acids long. Per the germline V gene, CDR1 is SGHAT and CDR2 is FQNNGV. V lost 4 bases to trimming and J lost 1 base; unmatched junction nucleotides: 6.

This clonotype was seen a few times. The chain has TRBV28 and TRBJ2-3; tentative D call: TRBD2 (5 bases). This CDR3 is built from 17 residues. Trimming removed 2 bases from V and 3 bases from J, with 18 bases in between. Germline CDR1 and CDR2: MDHEN and SYDVKM. Written as DNA, the CDR3 is TGTGCCAGCAGTTTAAACACCGGACTTGGTGGGACAGATACGCAGTATTTT. It yields the protein CASSLNTGLGGTDTQYF.

This clonotype was seen more than once but under ten times. The genes are TRBV30 and TRBJ1-2; unclear D gene. This CDR3 is 13 amino acids long. In germline, CDR1 is GTSNPN, CDR2 SVGIG (reference sequence). V shed 4 bases and J shed 4 bases, with 13 bases lying between them. The CDR3 reads CAWKDGGSYGYTF. DNA of the CDR3: TGTGCCTGGAAGGACGGCGGTAGCTATGGCTACACCTTC.

A few counts support this clonotype. The chain employs TRBV27 and TRBJ2-4, with 9 bases identical to TRBD1. Germline V CDR1 and CDR2: MNHEY, SMNVEV (reference sequence). V shed 5 bases and J 3 bases; nucleotides not matched to a gene: 5. The CDR3 runs to 15 residues. In DNA, the CDR3 is TGTGCCAGCAGTACCGCGACAGGGGGCAAAAACATTCAGTACTTC. As protein: CASSTATGGKNIQYF.